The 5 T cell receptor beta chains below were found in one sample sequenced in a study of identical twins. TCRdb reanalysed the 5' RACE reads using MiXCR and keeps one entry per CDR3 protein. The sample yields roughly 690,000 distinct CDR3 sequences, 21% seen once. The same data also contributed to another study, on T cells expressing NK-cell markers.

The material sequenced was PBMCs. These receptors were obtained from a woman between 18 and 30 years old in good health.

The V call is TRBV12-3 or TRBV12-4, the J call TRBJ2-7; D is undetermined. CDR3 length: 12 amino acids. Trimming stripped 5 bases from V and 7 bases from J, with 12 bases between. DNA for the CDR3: TGTGCCAGCAGTCAACAGACCCGGGAGCAGTACTTC. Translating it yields CASSQQTREQYF.

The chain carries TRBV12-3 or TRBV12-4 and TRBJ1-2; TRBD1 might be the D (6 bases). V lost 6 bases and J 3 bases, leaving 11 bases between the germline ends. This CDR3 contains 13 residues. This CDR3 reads CASRSNRDYGYTF. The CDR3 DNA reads TGTGCCAGCAGGTCCAACAGGGACTATGGCTACACCTTC.

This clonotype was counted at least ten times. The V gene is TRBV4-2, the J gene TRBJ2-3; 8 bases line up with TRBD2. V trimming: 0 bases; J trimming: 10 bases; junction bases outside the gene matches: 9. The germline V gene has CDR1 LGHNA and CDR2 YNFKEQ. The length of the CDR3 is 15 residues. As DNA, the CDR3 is TGTGCCAGCAGCCAAGAGGGGAACGGGGGGGCTTCGCAGTATTTT. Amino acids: CASSQEGNGGASQYF.

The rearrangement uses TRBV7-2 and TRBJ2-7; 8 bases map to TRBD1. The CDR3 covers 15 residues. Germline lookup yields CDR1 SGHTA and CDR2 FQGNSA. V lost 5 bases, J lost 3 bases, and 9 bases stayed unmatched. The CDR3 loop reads CASSLGTGTGYEQYF. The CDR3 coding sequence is TGTGCCAGCAGCCTGGGGACAGGAACAGGCTACGAGCAGTACTTC.

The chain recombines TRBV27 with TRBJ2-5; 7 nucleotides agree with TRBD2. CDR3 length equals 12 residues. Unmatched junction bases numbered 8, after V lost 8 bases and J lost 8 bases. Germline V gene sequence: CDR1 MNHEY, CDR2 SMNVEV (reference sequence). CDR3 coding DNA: TGTGCCAGCTCTGTAGAAGCGGGAACCCAGTACTTC. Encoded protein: CASSVEAGTQYF.